Following are 21 T cell receptor beta chains from one sample sequenced in a study of beta chain features in type 1 diabetes. Expressed TCRB transcripts were sequenced after all isolated RNA was converted to cDNA. This table comes from immunoSEQ multiplex PCR, and its TCRdb copy is limited to in-frame clones, with some not included. Of 450,000 to 600,000 clones in the sample, about 32% were seen once. Material: naive CD4+ T cells from blood. Every receptor here comes from a man in his late teens or twenties in good health.

This clone was observed once. The chain employs TRBV9 and TRBJ1-3; TRBD1 agrees at 7 bases. The trim removed 0 bases at V and 4 bases at J, leaving 4 bases unmatched. CDR1 is SGDLS and CDR2 is YYNGEE in the germline V gene. The CDR3 spans 15 residues. DNA of the CDR3: TGTGCCAGCAGCGTAGAGGCAGGGGGAGGAAACACCATATATTTT. This gives the protein CASSVEAGGGNTIYF.

This clone was seen more than once but under ten times. CDR3 amino acids: CAWLGTSKFF. In DNA form, the CDR3 reads TGTGCCTGGCTAGGGACTAGCAAGTTCTTC. The chain uses TRBV30 and TRBJ2-1; 9 bases fit TRBD2. The V gene end was trimmed by 5 bases and the J gene end by 14 bases; junction bases not matched to a gene: 4. The CDR3 runs to 10 residues. Per the germline V gene, CDR1 is GTSNPN and CDR2 is SVGIG (reference sequence). Using reference TRBV30 and TRBJ2-1 for the parts outside the CDR3, the full variable domain is SQTIHQWPATLVQPVGSPLSLECTVEGTSNPNLYWYRQAAGRGLQLLFYSVGIGQISSEVPQNLSASRPQDRQFILSSKKLLLSDSGFYLCAWLGTSKFFGPGTRLTVL.

V usage is TRBV4-1 and J usage is TRBJ2-1, with TRBD1 matching over 7 bases. Germline loops: CDR1 MGHRA, CDR2 YSYEKL. V lost 6 bases and J lost 4; bases outside the gene matches: 3. The CDR3 is 13 residues long. The CDR3 sequence is CASRLDRYNEQFF. Here the CDR3 DNA reads TGCGCCAGCAGACTGGACAGGTACAATGAGCAGTTCTTC.

The chain uses TRBV5-4 and TRBJ2-5; TRBD1 is a possible D gene (6 bases). This CDR3 is built from 15 residues. The germline V gene has CDR1 SGHNT and CDR2 YYREEE (reference sequence). V was shortened by 4 bases and J by 1 base, with 14 bases between the two germline ends. The CDR3 DNA reads as TGTGCCAGCAGCCGAGCCACAGGGACCCAAGAGACCCAGTACTTC. Translation gives CASSRATGTQETQYF.

The chain links TRBV6-5 to TRBJ2-1; D is unclear. Looked up from germline, CDR1 is MNHEY and CDR2 is SVGAGI. This CDR3 has 11 residues. V was cut by 4 bases and J by 10 bases, with 8 bases left in between. In DNA form, the CDR3 reads TGTGCCAGCAGTTTCAAAGGGGAGCAGTTCTTC. Encoded protein: CASSFKGEQFF.

The chain carries TRBV20-1 and TRBJ2-7; TRBD1 or TRBD2 may be the D gene (5 bases each). This CDR3 contains 11 residues. V lost 3 bases and J lost 7, with 10 bases in between. The germline gives CDR1 DFQATT, CDR2 SNEGSKA (reference sequence). CDR3 bases: TGCAGTGCTAGTTTGGGGGTAGAGCAGTACTTC. It specifies CSASLGVEQYF.

This rearrangement joins TRBV5-1 to TRBJ2-2, with D possibly matching TRBD2 (5 bases). The CDR3 extends over 16 amino acids. V lost 4 bases, J lost 7 bases, and 20 bases lay in between. Germline CDR1 and CDR2: SGHRS and YFSETQ. The CDR3 nucleotides read TGCGCCAGCAGCGTAGACTACCCCCGGTTCTACGGGGAGCTGTTTTTT. This codes for CASSVDYPRFYGELFF.

This clone has more than one count but fewer than ten. The rearrangement joins TRBV6-5 to TRBJ2-1; D gene unclear. The length of the CDR3 is 15 residues. V was shortened by 6 bases and J by 0 bases, with 12 bases between the two germline ends. Germline V gene data show CDR1 as MNHEY and CDR2 as SVGAGI. CDR3 sequence reads: CASRLTWSSYNEQFF. The CDR3 nucleotides read TGTGCCAGCAGACTCACATGGAGCTCCTACAATGAGCAGTTCTTC.

This chain uses TRBV30 with TRBJ1-1; D not resolved. Germline CDR1 is GTSNPN and CDR2 is SVGIG (reference sequence). The V end was cut by 6 bases, the J end by 8 bases, with 16 bases between. The CDR3 is 12 residues long. In DNA form, the CDR3 reads TGTGCCTGCAACAGTGACTGGAAGGAAGCTTTCTTT. It codes for CACNSDWKEAFF.

The V gene is TRBV29-1, the J gene TRBJ1-1; possibly TRBD1 for D (5 bases). This CDR3 has 13 amino acids. V lost 7 bases and J 0 bases, leaving 12 bases between the germline ends. Germline-derived CDR1 and CDR2 are SQVTM and ANQGSEA. Here the CDR3 DNA reads TGCAGCGCCAGGACAAGCATGAACACTGAAGCTTTCTTT. Encoded protein: CSARTSMNTEAFF. The full variable domain, completed using reference TRBV29-1 and TRBJ1-1, is SAVISQKPSRDICQRGTSLTIQCQVDSQVTMMFWYRQQPGQSLTLIATANQGSEATYESGFVIDKFPISRPNLTFSTLTVSNMSPEDSSIYLCSARTSMNTEAFFGQGTRLTVV.

The chain combines TRBV30 with TRBJ2-1; 10 bases map to TRBD1. V trimming: 4 bases; J trimming: 4 bases; junction bases outside the gene matches: 7. Germline CDR1 and CDR2: GTSNPN and SVGIG (reference sequence). The CDR3 loop spans 15 amino acids. Here the CDR3 DNA reads TGTGCCTGGAAACCACGGGACAGGGGATACAATGAGCAGTTCTTC. This sequence encodes CAWKPRDRGYNEQFF.

This clone was recorded a few times. V and J are TRBV30 and TRBJ1-2; TRBD1 might be the D (5 bases). The CDR3 contains 13 residues. Trimming left V 1 base short and J 5 bases short, with 11 bases between. Looked up from germline, CDR1 is GTSNPN and CDR2 is SVGIG (reference sequence). CDR3 in amino acids: CAWSAGPAYGYTF. As DNA, the CDR3 is TGTGCCTGGAGTGCGGGGCCAGCTTATGGCTACACCTTC.

This clone occurred a few times. The chain recombines TRBV4-1 with TRBJ2-7; D is possibly TRBD2 (5 bases). CDR3 length: 14 amino acids. The V and J ends lost 0 bases and 5 bases respectively, with 11 bases between them. Germline V lookup: CDR1 MGHRA, CDR2 YSYEKL. CDR3 region: CASSQDLLAHEQYF. The CDR3 nucleotides read TGCGCCAGCAGCCAAGATCTCCTAGCCCACGAGCAGTACTTC.

V gene TRBV9 combines with J gene TRBJ2-7; 8 bases are a match to TRBD2. The CDR3 covers 15 residues. V lost 4 bases and J lost 6; bases outside the gene matches: 12. Germline CDR1 and CDR2: SGDLS and YYNGEE. For the CDR3, the DNA is TGTGCCAGCAGCTCTACGACTAGCGTGGGACTCGAGCAGTACTTC. It codes for CASSSTTSVGLEQYF.

This CDR3 reads CASSVRTGSYEQYF. The DNA of the CDR3 is TGTGCCAGCAGCGTAAGGACGGGCTCCTACGAGCAGTACTTC. The chain couples TRBV9 to TRBJ2-7; D is ambiguous. The CDR3 has 14 amino acids. V gave up 1 base and J gave up 0 bases, with 8 bases separating them. Germline assignment: CDR1 SGDLS and CDR2 YYNGEE.

This clone has just one count. The junction does not match germline at one end; this may be a read error. The chain carries TRBV5-1 and TRBJ2-5, with a possible D match to TRBD1 (5 bases). In germline, CDR1 is SGHRS, CDR2 YFSETQ. This CDR3 contains 12 residues. The DNA for the CDR3 is TGCGCCAGCAGCTTGGGACAGAGTAGGGTGGACTTC. Translated, it gives CASSLGQSRVDF.

This chain uses TRBV30 with TRBJ1-6; D is uncertain. With 7 bases removed from V and 9 bases from J, the gap between germline ends came to 13 bases. The length of the CDR3 is 12 residues. Germline lookup yields CDR1 GTSNPN and CDR2 SVGIG (reference sequence). CDR3 sequence: CALQAGGSPLHF. CDR3 DNA sequence: TGTGCCTTGCAGGCAGGTGGTTCACCCCTCCACTTT.

The genes are TRBV7-2 and TRBJ2-1; the D gene is possibly TRBD2 (6 bases). CDR1 is SGHTA, CDR2 FQGNSA, per germline. Trimming removed 5 bases from V and 3 bases from J, with 11 bases in between. This CDR3 is built from 14 residues. The CDR3 DNA reads as TGTGCCAGCAGCGAGGGGACTGTCTACAATGAGCAGTTCTTC. Amino acids: CASSEGTVYNEQFF.

The chain carries TRBV5-4 and TRBJ2-5, with a weak D call TRBD2 (5 bases). This CDR3 spans 13 amino acids. Trimming took 3 bases from V and 5 from J, leaving 11 bases between them. Germline CDR1 is SGHNT and CDR2 is YYREEE (reference sequence). The CDR3 protein is CASSSTQRETQYF. The CDR3 DNA follows: TGTGCCAGCAGCTCCACCCAGCGGGAGACCCAGTACTTC.

The chain is built from TRBV5-1 and TRBJ2-7; D unresolved. Germline assignment: CDR1 SGHRS and CDR2 YFSETQ. V shed 4 bases and J shed 4 bases, with 21 bases lying between them. CDR3 size: 16 residues. The CDR3 DNA is TGCGCCAGCAGCCCCATTCAGTCTTCTCGTTATTACGAGCAGTACTTC. As protein: CASSPIQSSRYYEQYF.

The rearrangement joins TRBV30 to TRBJ2-2, with a tentative D call TRBD1 (6 bases). Per germline, CDR1 GTSNPN and CDR2 SVGIG (reference sequence). The CDR3 sequence is 14 residues long. V lost 3 bases and J 5 bases, leaving 13 bases between the germline ends. The CDR3 nucleotides are TGTGCCTGGAGGAGGACAGTCTGGACCGGGGAGCTGTTTTTT. Protein product: CAWRRTVWTGELFF.